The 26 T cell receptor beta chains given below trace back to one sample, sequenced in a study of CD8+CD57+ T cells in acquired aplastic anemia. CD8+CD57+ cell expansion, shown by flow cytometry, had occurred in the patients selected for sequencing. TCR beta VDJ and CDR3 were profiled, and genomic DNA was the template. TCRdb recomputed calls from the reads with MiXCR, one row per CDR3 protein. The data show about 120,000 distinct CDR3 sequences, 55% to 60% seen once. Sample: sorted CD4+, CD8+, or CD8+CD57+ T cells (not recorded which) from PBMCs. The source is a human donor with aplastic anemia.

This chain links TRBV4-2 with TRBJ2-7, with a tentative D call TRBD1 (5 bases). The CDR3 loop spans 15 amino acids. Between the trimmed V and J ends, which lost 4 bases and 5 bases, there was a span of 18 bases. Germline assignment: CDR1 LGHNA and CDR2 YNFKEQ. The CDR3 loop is CASSPLGQGENEQYF. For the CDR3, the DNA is TGTGCCAGCAGCCCACTGGGGCAGGGTGAAAACGAGCAGTACTTC.

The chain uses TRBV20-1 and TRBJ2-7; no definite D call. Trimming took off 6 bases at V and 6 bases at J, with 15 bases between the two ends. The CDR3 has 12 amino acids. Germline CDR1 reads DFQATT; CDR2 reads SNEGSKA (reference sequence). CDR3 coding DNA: TGCAGTGCCCTACGACCGGGCATCGAGCAGTACTTC. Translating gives CSALRPGIEQYF.

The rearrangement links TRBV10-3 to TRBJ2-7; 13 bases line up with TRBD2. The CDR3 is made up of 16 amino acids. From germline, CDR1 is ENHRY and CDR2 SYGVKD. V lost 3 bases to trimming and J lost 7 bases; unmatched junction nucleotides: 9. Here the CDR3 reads CAISDFTSGGGQEQYF. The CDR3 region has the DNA TGTGCCATCAGTGACTTCACTAGCGGGGGGGGACAAGAGCAGTACTTC.

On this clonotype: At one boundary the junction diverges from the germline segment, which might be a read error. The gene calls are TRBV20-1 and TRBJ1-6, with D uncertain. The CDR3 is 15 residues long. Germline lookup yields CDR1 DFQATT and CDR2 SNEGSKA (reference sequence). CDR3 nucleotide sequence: TGCAGTGCTCGAGAAACTAGCTCCTATAATTCACCCCTCCACTTT. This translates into CSARETSSYNSPLHF.

CDR3 nucleotides: TGTGCCAGTAGGGACGGGTCAACTAATGAAAAACTGTTTTTT. It translates to CASRDGSTNEKLFF. The chain is built from TRBV19 and TRBJ1-4; no reliable D call. Trimming took off 6 bases at V and 0 bases at J, with 8 bases between the two ends. The CDR3 contains 14 residues. CDR1 LNHDA and CDR2 SQIVND come from the germline V gene (reference sequence).

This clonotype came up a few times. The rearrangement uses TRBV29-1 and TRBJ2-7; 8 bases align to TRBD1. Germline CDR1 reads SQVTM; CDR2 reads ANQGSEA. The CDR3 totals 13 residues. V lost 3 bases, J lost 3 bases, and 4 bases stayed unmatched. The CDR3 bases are TGCAGCGTTGATGGCGGACAGGGCTACGAGCAGTACTTC. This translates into CSVDGGQGYEQYF.

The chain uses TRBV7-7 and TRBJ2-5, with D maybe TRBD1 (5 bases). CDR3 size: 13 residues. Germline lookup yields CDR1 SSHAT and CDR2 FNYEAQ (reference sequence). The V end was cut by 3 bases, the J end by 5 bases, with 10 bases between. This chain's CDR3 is CASSLGRAETQYF. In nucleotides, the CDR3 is TGTGCCAGCAGCTTGGGCAGGGCCGAGACCCAGTACTTC. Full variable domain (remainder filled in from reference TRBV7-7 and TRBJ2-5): GAGVSQSPRYKVTKRGQDVTLRCDPISSHATLYWYQQALGQGPEFLTYFNYEAQPDKSGLPSDRFSAERPEGSISTLTIQRTEQRDSAMYRCASSLGRAETQYFGPGTRLLVL.

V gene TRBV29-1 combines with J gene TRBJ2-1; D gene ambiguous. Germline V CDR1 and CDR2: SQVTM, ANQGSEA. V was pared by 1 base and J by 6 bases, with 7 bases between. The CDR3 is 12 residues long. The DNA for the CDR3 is TGCAGCGTTGAAGTGGCCGCCAATGAGCAGTTCTTC. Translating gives CSVEVAANEQFF.

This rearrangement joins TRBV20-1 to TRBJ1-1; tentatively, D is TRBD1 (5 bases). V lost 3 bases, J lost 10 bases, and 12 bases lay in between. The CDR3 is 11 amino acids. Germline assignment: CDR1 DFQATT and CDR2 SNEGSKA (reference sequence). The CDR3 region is CSARFREGAFF. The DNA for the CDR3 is TGCAGTGCTAGGTTCAGGGAGGGAGCTTTCTTT.

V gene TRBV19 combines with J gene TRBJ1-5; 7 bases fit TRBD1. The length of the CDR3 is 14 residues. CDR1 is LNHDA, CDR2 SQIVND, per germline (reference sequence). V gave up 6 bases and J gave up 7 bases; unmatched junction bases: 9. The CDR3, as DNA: TGTGCCAGTAGGTTGGACAGGCTGAGCCAGCCCCAGCATTTT. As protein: CASRLDRLSQPQHF.

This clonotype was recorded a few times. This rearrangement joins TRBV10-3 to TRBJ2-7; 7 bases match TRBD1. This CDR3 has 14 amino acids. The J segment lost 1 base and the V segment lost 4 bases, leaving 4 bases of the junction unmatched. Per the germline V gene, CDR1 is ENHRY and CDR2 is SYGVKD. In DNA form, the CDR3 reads TGTGCCATCAGTGGGGGACAGTTATCCTACGAGCAGTACTTC. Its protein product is CAISGGQLSYEQYF.

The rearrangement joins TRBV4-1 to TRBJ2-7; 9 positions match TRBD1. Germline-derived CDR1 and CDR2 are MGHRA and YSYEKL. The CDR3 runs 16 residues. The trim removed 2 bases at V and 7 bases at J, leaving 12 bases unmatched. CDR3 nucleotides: TGCGCCAGCAGCCAATCAATACAGGGGGCACCGGGGGAGCAGTACTTC. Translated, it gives CASSQSIQGAPGEQYF.

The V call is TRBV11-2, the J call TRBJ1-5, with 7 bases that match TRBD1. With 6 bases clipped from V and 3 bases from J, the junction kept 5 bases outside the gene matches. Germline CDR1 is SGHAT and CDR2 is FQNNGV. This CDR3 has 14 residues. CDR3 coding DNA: TGTGCCAGCAGTTTGGGACAGAACAATCAGCCCCAGCATTTT. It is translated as CASSLGQNNQPQHF.

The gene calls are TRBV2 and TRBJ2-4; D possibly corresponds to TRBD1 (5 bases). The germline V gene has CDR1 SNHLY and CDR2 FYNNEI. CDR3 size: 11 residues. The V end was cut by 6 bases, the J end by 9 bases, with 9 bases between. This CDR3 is CASRGQGIQYF. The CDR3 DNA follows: TGTGCCAGCAGGGGGCAGGGCATTCAGTACTTC.

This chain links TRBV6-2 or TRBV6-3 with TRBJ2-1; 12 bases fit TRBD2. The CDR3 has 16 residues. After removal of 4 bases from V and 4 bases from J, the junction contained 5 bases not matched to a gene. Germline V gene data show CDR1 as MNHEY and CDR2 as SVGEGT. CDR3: CASSSRLAGVYNEQFF. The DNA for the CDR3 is TGTGCCAGCAGTTCCCGACTAGCGGGAGTGTACAATGAGCAGTTCTTC.

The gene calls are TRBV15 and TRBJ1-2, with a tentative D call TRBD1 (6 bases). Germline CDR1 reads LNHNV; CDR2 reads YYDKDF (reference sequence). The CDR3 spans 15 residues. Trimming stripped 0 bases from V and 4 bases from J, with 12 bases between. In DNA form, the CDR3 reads TGTGCCACCAGCAGAGAGGGGGGCGCCGGCTATGGCTACACCTTC. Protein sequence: CATSREGGAGYGYTF. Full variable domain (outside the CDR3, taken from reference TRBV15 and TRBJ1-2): DAMVIQNPRYQVTQFGKPVTLSCSQTLNHNVMYWYQQKSSQAPKLLFHYYDKDFNNEADTPDNFQSRRPNTSFCFLDIRSPGLGDTAMYLCATSREGGAGYGYTFGSGTRLTVV.

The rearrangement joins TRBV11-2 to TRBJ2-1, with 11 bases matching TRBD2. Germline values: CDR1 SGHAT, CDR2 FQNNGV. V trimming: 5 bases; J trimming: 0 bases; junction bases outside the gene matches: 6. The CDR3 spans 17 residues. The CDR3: CASSPLAGGSSYNEQFF. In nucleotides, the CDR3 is TGTGCCAGCAGCCCCTTAGCGGGAGGGAGCTCCTACAATGAGCAGTTCTTC.

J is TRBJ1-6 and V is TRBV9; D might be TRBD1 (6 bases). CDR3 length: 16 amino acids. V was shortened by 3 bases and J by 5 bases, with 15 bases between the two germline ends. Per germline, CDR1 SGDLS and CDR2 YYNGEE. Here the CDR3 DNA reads TGTGCCAGCAGCGGGGGGGGCGCCATGAATAATTCACCCCTCCACTTT. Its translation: CASSGGGAMNNSPLHF.

DNA for the CDR3: TGTGCCAGCAGTGACATGTATAGCAATCAGCCCCAGCATTTT. Protein: CASSDMYSNQPQHF. The J gene is TRBJ1-5, the V gene TRBV2; unclear D gene. V lost 3 bases, J lost 0 bases, and 6 bases lay in between. Germline CDR1 SNHLY, CDR2 FYNNEI. The length of the CDR3 is 14 residues.

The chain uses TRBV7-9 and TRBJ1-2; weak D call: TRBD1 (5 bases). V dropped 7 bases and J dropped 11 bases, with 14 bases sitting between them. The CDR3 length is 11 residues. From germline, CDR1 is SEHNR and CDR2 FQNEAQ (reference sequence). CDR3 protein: CASTVRDYYTF. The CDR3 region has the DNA TGTGCCAGCACCGTCCGGGACTATTACACCTTC.

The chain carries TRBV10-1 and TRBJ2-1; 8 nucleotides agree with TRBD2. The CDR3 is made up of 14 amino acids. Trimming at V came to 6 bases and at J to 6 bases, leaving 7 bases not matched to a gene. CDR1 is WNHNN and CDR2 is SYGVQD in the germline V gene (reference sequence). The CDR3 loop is CASSFRAGGNEQFF. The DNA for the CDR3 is TGCGCCAGCAGCTTTAGGGCGGGGGGCAATGAGCAGTTCTTC.

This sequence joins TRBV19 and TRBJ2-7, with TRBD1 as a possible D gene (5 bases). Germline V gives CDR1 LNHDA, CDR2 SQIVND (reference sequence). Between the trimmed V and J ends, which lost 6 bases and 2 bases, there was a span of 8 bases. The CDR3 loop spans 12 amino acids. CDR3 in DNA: TGTGCCAGTAGGGACACTCCCTACGAGCAGTACTTC. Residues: CASRDTPYEQYF.

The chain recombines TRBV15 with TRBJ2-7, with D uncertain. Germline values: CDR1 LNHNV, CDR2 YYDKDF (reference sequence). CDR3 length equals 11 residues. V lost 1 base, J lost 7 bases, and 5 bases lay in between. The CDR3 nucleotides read TGTGCCACCAGCAGAGTGGCGGAGCAGTACTTC. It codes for CATSRVAEQYF.

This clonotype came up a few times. The CDR3 protein is CAISEFRTGSAGANVLTF. The CDR3 nucleotides read TGTGCCATCAGTGAGTTCCGGACAGGGTCGGCCGGGGCCAACGTCCTGACTTTC. The gene calls are TRBV10-3 and TRBJ2-6, with 8 bases aligning to TRBD1. J gave up 4 bases and V 1 base, and 9 bases lay outside the gene matches. The CDR3 is 18 residues long. The germline V gene has CDR1 ENHRY and CDR2 SYGVKD.

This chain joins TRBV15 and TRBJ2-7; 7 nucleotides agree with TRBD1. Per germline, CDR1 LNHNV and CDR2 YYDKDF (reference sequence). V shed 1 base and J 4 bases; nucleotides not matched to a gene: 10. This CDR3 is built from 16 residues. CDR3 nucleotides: TGTGCCACCAGCAGAGCGAACCGGGACAGACCTTACGAGCAGTACTTC. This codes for CATSRANRDRPYEQYF.

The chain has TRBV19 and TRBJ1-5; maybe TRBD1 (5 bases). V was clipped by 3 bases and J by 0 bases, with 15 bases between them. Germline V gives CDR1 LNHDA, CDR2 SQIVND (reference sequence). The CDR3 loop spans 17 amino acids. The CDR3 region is CASSIRGPAYSNQPQHF. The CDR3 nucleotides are TGTGCCAGTAGTATTAGGGGTCCAGCATATAGCAATCAGCCCCAGCATTTT.